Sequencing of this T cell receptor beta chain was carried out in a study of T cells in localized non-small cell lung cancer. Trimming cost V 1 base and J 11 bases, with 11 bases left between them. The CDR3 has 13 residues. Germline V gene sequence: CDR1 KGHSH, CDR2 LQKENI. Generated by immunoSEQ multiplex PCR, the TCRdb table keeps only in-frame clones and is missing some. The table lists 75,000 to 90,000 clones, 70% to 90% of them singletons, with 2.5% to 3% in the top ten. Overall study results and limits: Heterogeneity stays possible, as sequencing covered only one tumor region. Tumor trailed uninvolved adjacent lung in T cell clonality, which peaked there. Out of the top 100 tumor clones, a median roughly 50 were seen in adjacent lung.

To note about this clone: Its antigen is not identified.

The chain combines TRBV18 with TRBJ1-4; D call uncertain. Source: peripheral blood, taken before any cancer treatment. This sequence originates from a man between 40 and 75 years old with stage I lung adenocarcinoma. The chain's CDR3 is CASSPLDRGKLFF. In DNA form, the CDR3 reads TGTGCCAGCTCACCACTCGATCGTGGGAAACTGTTTTTT.